What follows is one TCR beta chain and its context. These data belong to a study of blood T cell repertoires in COVID-19. Study as a whole: COVID-19 samples from acute and convalescent phases originated in the United States, Italy and Spain.

Germline lookup yields CDR1 SGHTA and CDR2 FQGTGA. The CDR3 has 14 residues. V lost 2 bases and J 7 bases, leaving 12 bases between the germline ends. Generated by immunoSEQ multiplex PCR, the TCRdb table keeps only in-frame clones and is missing some. In the table there are approximately 250,000 clones, 80% to 90% of which are singletons. This chain uses TRBV7-3 with TRBJ2-1; maybe TRBD2 (5 bases). Sequencing was done on a sample of peripheral blood. The sequence was obtained from a woman in her seventies with COVID-19, enrolled during active disease. The CDR3 DNA reads as TGTGCCAGCAGCTTATCTGCTAGCAGTAATGAGCAGTTCTTC. It is translated as CASSLSASSNEQFF.